The T cell receptor beta chain described here comes from a study of shared clonotypes between healthy human individuals. The protocol was immunoSEQ multiplex PCR, while the TCRdb copy is restricted to in-frame clones and leaves out a portion. The profile shows approximately 2,000,000 clones, 85% to 95% of them singletons. All of the donors resided in Nashville, Tennessee, and each was a Caucasian adult. It was into CD45RA+ naive and CD45RA-negative memory subsets that the CD4+ cells were split. Points from the study as a whole: Generation probabilities were higher for clonotypes shared across all four sorted-subset donors than for unshared ones. Sorted-subset sequencing was shown by rarefaction to be incomplete despite large depth.

The CDR3 loop spans 14 amino acids. V was shortened by 3 bases and J by 3 bases, with 8 bases between the two germline ends. Germline CDR1 and CDR2: LNHDA and SQIVND (reference sequence). This clone was seen more than once but under ten times. As yet, its antigen is unknown. This receptor was taken from a man younger than 35 in good health. Some clones in this sample may be carry-over from other donors' samples. This chain connects TRBV19 to TRBJ2-2; D unresolved. The sequencing input was naive CD4+ T cells from PBMCs. Subset specified: CD45RA+ positively selected. The CDR3 DNA sequence: TGTGCCAGTAGTATTACGAGGTACACCGGGGAGCTGTTTTTT. Residues: CASSITRYTGELFF.